Detailed here is one T cell receptor (beta chain). In the original analysis: Counts of nucleated cells, estimated from reference gene primer amplification, were obtained. Method: immunoSEQ multiplex PCR; TCRdb's copy keeps in-frame clones and lacks some. Clone size and the V and J calls come from that table; the DNA yielded D and trimming. The sample yields around 270,000 clones, more than 85% seen once. The data were taken from a study of blood T cell repertoires in COVID-19. Study-wide context: Samples of COVID-19 (acute and convalescent) were obtained from the United States, Italy and Spain. T cells, B-cell-depleted T cells, or PBMCs provided the cDNA or gDNA that served as material.

The CDR3 extends over 14 amino acids. Germline CDR1 reads SGHDN; CDR2 reads FVKESK. Trimming pared 4 bases from V and 0 bases from J, leaving 7 bases between. This TCR was recovered from a young man with acute or convalescent COVID-19. Material: peripheral blood. This chain joins TRBV14 and TRBJ2-1; D possibly corresponds to TRBD2 (6 bases). The CDR3 reads CASSRRGSYNEQFF. CDR3 DNA: TGTGCCAGCAGCCGGCGGGGCTCCTACAATGAGCAGTTCTTC.